The sequence of this T cell receptor beta chain was determined in a study of T cell responses to AZD1222 COVID-19 vaccine. Study-wide points: Across the whole spike, CD4 TCRs peaked at regions 160-218 and 743-854.

Turning to this clone: Antigen: not known.

Germline values: CDR1 LNHDA, CDR2 SQIVND (reference sequence). Between the trimmed V and J ends, which lost 7 bases and 0 bases, there was a span of 7 bases. There are 13 residues in the CDR3. Sequencing was performed with immunoSEQ multiplex PCR; in TCRdb, only in-frame clones are kept and a portion is missing. The table has 150,000 to 190,000 clones, 75% to 95% seen once. Sequencing used peripheral blood, obtained on day 0 of AZD1222 vaccination. The chain combines TRBV19 with TRBJ1-5, with D perhaps TRBD1 (6 bases). This clonotype was obtained from an adult in good health. In nucleotides, the CDR3 is TGTGCCAGTAAGGGGGGTAGCAATCAGCCCCAGCATTTT. This translates into CASKGGSNQPQHF.